These 25 T cell receptor beta chains came from one sample sequenced in a study of post-analysis software for immune sequencing data. Study outcomes and limitations: In patients, about five TRBV segments were more frequent than in controls, with TRBV5-6, TRBV5-1 and TRBV20-1 among them.

Each TCR beta cDNA library carried unique molecular identifiers. A single record per CDR3 protein comes from TCRdb applying MiXCR to the PCR reads. The sample lists roughly 730,000 distinct CDR3 sequences, 25% to 30% occurring once. These receptors are not linked to any known antigen. The specimen sequenced was blood. These receptors were obtained from a girl aged 10 to 17 with multiple sclerosis.

V and J are TRBV20-1 and TRBJ2-7, with 13 positions matching TRBD2. The V gene end was trimmed by 0 bases and the J gene end by 7 bases; junction bases not matched to a gene: 18. Germline V CDR1 and CDR2: DFQATT, SNEGSKA (reference sequence). The CDR3 is made up of 19 amino acids. Here the CDR3 reads CSARDEGTSGVRARNEQYF. CDR3 in DNA: TGCAGTGCTAGAGATGAAGGGACTAGCGGGGTTCGGGCTAGGAATGAGCAGTACTTC.

This clonotype was recorded at least ten times. The chain links TRBV29-1 to TRBJ2-3; 7 nucleotides align to TRBD1. Germline trimming cut 7 bases from V and 2 bases from J; bases unmatched to any gene: 9. The V gene's germline CDR1 is SQVTM and CDR2 ANQGSEA. The CDR3 runs 14 residues. CDR3 DNA: TGCAGCGCCCAGGGGGAGCGGCACACAGATACGCAGTATTTT. As protein: CSAQGERHTDTQYF.

V gene TRBV27 combines with J gene TRBJ1-1; the D is unclear. CDR3 length: 14 residues. Trimming removed 4 bases at V and 5 bases at J, with 14 bases between. Germline lookup yields CDR1 MNHEY and CDR2 SMNVEV (reference sequence). As DNA, the CDR3 is TGTGCCAGCAGTTCAAACAGTTACGGAACTGAAGCTTTCTTT. Its translation: CASSSNSYGTEAFF.

The chain uses TRBV29-1 and TRBJ1-1, with 8 bases lining up with TRBD1. The V gene end was trimmed by 6 bases and the J gene end by 3 bases; junction bases not matched to a gene: 15. The CDR3 covers 16 residues. The V gene's germline CDR1 is SQVTM and CDR2 ANQGSEA. The CDR3 DNA reads TGCAGCGTCAGACAGGGGCCTCTATTTGGCGACACTGAAGCTTTCTTT. It yields the protein CSVRQGPLFGDTEAFF.

This clonotype was counted a few times. The chain uses TRBV28 and TRBJ2-5; D unresolved. The CDR3 sequence is 15 residues long. Germline V gene sequence: CDR1 MDHEN, CDR2 SYDVKM. V dropped 3 bases and J dropped 0 bases, with 11 bases sitting between them. The DNA for the CDR3 is TGTGCCAGCAGTTTCGAGCGCGCGTACCAAGAGACCCAGTACTTC. It is translated as CASSFERAYQETQYF.

The chain joins TRBV5-1 to TRBJ2-5, with D maybe TRBD1 (6 bases). This CDR3 region has 15 residues. Germline-derived CDR1 and CDR2 are SGHRS and YFSETQ. The V end lost 0 bases, the J end lost 2 bases, and 11 bases lay between the germline ends. The CDR3 DNA is TGCGCCAGCAGCTTGGTAGGGGACACACAAGAGACCCAGTACTTC. Its protein is CASSLVGDTQETQYF.

This clonotype was seen more than once but under ten times. Its ends do not fully match the called genes, so a read error is possible. The V gene is TRBV6-4, the J gene TRBJ2-3, with D perhaps matching TRBD1 (6 bases). CDR3 length equals 15 residues. Germline assignment: CDR1 MRHNA and CDR2 SNTAGT. CDR3 coding DNA: TGTGCCGGCAGTGACTCGGGCAGGGGTGCAGATACGCAGTATTTT. This translates into CAGSDSGRGADTQYF.

V gene TRBV20-1 combines with J gene TRBJ1-1; D remains unclear. V shed 0 bases and J shed 11 bases, with 16 bases lying between them. Germline V gives CDR1 DFQATT, CDR2 SNEGSKA (reference sequence). The CDR3 has 13 residues. The CDR3, as DNA: TGCAGTGCTAGAGATCGGACCACCGGGTGGGCTTTCTTT. It encodes CSARDRTTGWAFF.

This chain links TRBV28 with TRBJ1-6, with 9 bases matching TRBD1. The CDR3 loop spans 16 amino acids. After removal of 6 bases from V and 7 bases from J, the junction contained 10 bases not matched to a gene. Germline CDR1 and CDR2: MDHEN and SYDVKM. CDR3: CASRHRTGVYNSPLHF. In DNA form, the CDR3 reads TGTGCCAGCAGGCACCGGACAGGGGTATACAATTCACCCCTCCACTTT. The full variable domain, its missing parts supplied by reference TRBV28 and TRBJ1-6, is DVKVTQSSRYLVKRTGEKVFLECVQDMDHENMFWYRQDPGLGLRLIYFSYDVKMKEKGDIPEGYSVSREKKERFSLILESASTNQTSMYLCASRHRTGVYNSPLHFGNGTRLTVT.

V is TRBV28 and J is TRBJ2-7, with TRBD2 matching over 9 bases. From germline, CDR1 is MDHEN and CDR2 SYDVKM. The ends lost 9 bases at V and 5 bases at J; junction bases unmatched: 11. The CDR3 totals 14 residues. The CDR3 DNA is TGTGCCAGTCTCTCGGCGGGAGGGCGGCACGAGCAGTACTTC. This sequence encodes CASLSAGGRHEQYF.

The rearrangement joins TRBV3-1 to TRBJ2-1; the match to TRBD2 covers 8 bases. Germline CDR1 is LGHDT and CDR2 is YNNKEL (reference sequence). J was trimmed by 7 bases and V by 1 base; bases with no gene match: 18. This CDR3 is built from 19 residues. In DNA, the CDR3 is TGTGCCAGCAGCCAAGGGAGCCGTAGCGGGGACTACGCCCGAAATGAGCAGTTCTTC. This codes for CASSQGSRSGDYARNEQFF.

The chain recombines TRBV20-1 with TRBJ2-5; 8 bases line up with TRBD1. The end of the DNA is better explained by TRBJ2-7, so the J call may be wrong. CDR3 length: 14 residues. Per the germline V gene, CDR1 is DFQATT and CDR2 is SNEGSKA (reference sequence). In DNA, the CDR3 is TGCAGTGCTAGAACACAGGGGGAAAGCTACGAGCAGTACTTC. Amino acid sequence: CSARTQGESYEQYF.

The chain combines TRBV4-1 with TRBJ1-2; D is perhaps TRBD1 (5 bases). V lost 5 bases and J 4 bases, leaving 26 bases between the germline ends. CDR1 and CDR2 from the germline V gene are MGHRA and YSYEKL. The CDR3 extends over 18 amino acids. The CDR3 loop is CASSALGLSLKGPYGYTF. The CDR3, as DNA: TGCGCCAGCAGCGCTTTAGGGCTAAGTCTAAAGGGACCCTATGGCTACACCTTC.

This clonotype was recorded a few times. The chain links TRBV10-3 to TRBJ1-1; D is ambiguous. The germline V and J ends were trimmed by 6 bases and 0 bases, with 14 bases remaining between them. Per germline, CDR1 ENHRY and CDR2 SYGVKD. The CDR3 loop spans 15 amino acids. CDR3 sequence reads: CAISISGTMNTEAFF. In nucleotides, the CDR3 is TGTGCCATCAGCATAAGCGGCACAATGAACACTGAAGCTTTCTTT.

This sequence joins TRBV28 and TRBJ1-5, with D uncertain. The CDR3 sequence is 14 residues long. The ends were cut back, 8 bases at V and 4 bases at J, with 15 bases in the middle. Germline loops: CDR1 MDHEN, CDR2 SYDVKM. The CDR3 region is CASAPGYTNQPQHF. The CDR3, as DNA: TGTGCCAGCGCACCGGGTTATACGAATCAGCCCCAGCATTTT. The full variable domain, its missing parts supplied by reference TRBV28 and TRBJ1-5, is DVKVTQSSRYLVKRTGEKVFLECVQDMDHENMFWYRQDPGLGLRLIYFSYDVKMKEKGDIPEGYSVSREKKERFSLILESASTNQTSMYLCASAPGYTNQPQHFGDGTRLSIL.

This clonotype was counted only a few times. This chain uses TRBV29-1 with TRBJ1-4; perhaps TRBD1 as D (6 bases). Trimming took off 7 bases at V and 3 bases at J, with 12 bases between the two ends. The germline gives CDR1 SQVTM, CDR2 ANQGSEA. This CDR3 comprises 13 residues. The CDR3 DNA follows: TGCAGCGCCGCGGGGGCTTCTAATGAAAAACTGTTTTTT. The encoded protein is CSAAGASNEKLFF.

This clonotype was recorded a few times. The J gene is TRBJ2-5, the V gene TRBV10-3; D is possibly TRBD1 (7 bases). Trimming shortened V by 7 bases and J by 4 bases, and 16 bases separated the two germline ends. The CDR3 consists of 14 residues. In germline, CDR1 is ENHRY, CDR2 SYGVKD. The CDR3 DNA is TGTGCCATCAATTCCAGGGGGGTCGGAGAGACCCAGTACTTC. Protein: CAINSRGVGETQYF.

A single count supports this clonotype. The genes are TRBV6-6 and TRBJ1-2, with TRBD1 matching 11 bases. V was clipped by 5 bases and J by 3 bases; unmatched bases: 5. The CDR3 is 15 residues long. Germline V lookup: CDR1 MNHNY, CDR2 SVGAGI (reference sequence). Here the CDR3 DNA reads TGTGCCAGCAGTCCCGGGACAGGGGGACACTATGGCTACACCTTC. Its protein is CASSPGTGGHYGYTF.

V is TRBV3-1 and J is TRBJ2-1; D is unresolved. The J call may not be correct, given that the DNA end is closer to TRBJ2-7. Germline-derived CDR1 and CDR2 are LGHDT and YNNKEL (reference sequence). This CDR3 has 16 residues. In DNA form, the CDR3 reads TGTGCCAGCAGCCAAGTTGTCATCTTTCCTTACAATGAGCAGTACTTC. Translation: CASSQVVIFPYNEQYF.

The chain recombines TRBV4-1 with TRBJ2-6, with unresolved D. Germline CDR1 is MGHRA and CDR2 is YSYEKL. V was trimmed by 6 bases and J by 4 bases, leaving 16 bases between them. CDR3 size: 16 residues. The DNA for the CDR3 is TGCGCCAGCAGTTCCGAGGTGGTAACCGGGGCCAACGTCCTGACTTTC. Translating it yields CASSSEVVTGANVLTF.

This sequence joins TRBV12-3 or TRBV12-4 and TRBJ2-3, with D hard to call. Trimming cost V 6 bases and J 6 bases, with 7 bases left between them. The CDR3 has 11 amino acids. As DNA, the CDR3 is TGTGCCAGCAGAGAAGAGGATACGCAGTATTTT. Translated: CASREEDTQYF.

This clonotype was observed at least ten times. The V call is TRBV24-1, the J call TRBJ2-3, with D possibly called TRBD1 or TRBD2 (5 bases each). The CDR3 totals 15 residues. The V gene lost 3 bases and the J gene lost 9 bases, with 18 bases spanning the gap. Germline CDR1 and CDR2: KGHDR and SFDVKD. Here the CDR3 DNA reads TGTGCCACCAGTGATCCCTCCGGGACCTACAGGACGCAGTATTTT. It codes for CATSDPSGTYRTQYF.

The chain links TRBV12-3 or TRBV12-4 to TRBJ1-1; D remains unclear. The CDR3 consists of 13 residues. The ends were cut back, 2 bases at V and 6 bases at J, with 10 bases in the middle. Here the CDR3 reads CASSLSIGAEAFF. The CDR3 nucleotides are TGTGCCAGCAGTTTAAGTATAGGAGCTGAAGCTTTCTTT.

This clonotype turned up a few times. The chain joins TRBV28 to TRBJ2-7; TRBD2 might be the D (7 bases). This CDR3 spans 15 amino acids. V gave up 5 bases and J gave up 2 bases, with 16 bases separating them. Germline V gives CDR1 MDHEN, CDR2 SYDVKM. This CDR3 is CASSPVRGGPYEQYF. CDR3 in DNA: TGTGCCAGCAGTCCGGTCAGGGGAGGGCCCTACGAGCAGTACTTC.

This clonotype has a handful of counts. The rearrangement uses TRBV7-2 and TRBJ2-1, with D hard to call. In germline, CDR1 is SGHTA, CDR2 FQGNSA. The V gene lost 2 bases and the J gene lost 0 bases, with 8 bases spanning the gap. CDR3 length: 15 amino acids. Here the CDR3 DNA reads TGTGCCAGCAGCTTAAACCTGGTCTCCTACAATGAGCAGTTCTTC. Protein: CASSLNLVSYNEQFF.